This TCR beta chain was sequenced during a study of blood T cell repertoires in COVID-19. Study in general: The United States, Italy and Spain provided the acute and convalescent COVID-19 samples. Nucleic acid was either cDNA or gDNA, and it came from T cells, B-cell-depleted T cells, or PBMCs.

Germline CDR1 and CDR2: LGHDT and YNNKEL (reference sequence). The CDR3 is 12 residues long. The V end lost 1 base, the J end lost 11 bases, and 9 bases lay between the germline ends. Per the original data handling: Estimation of nucleated cell counts was performed using reference gene primer amplification. Data came from immunoSEQ multiplex PCR; TCRdb stores just in-frame clones and leaves some out. The D gene and trimming were derived from the DNA, and the V and J assignments and clone size from that table. Of approximately 130,000 clones listed, approximately 84% are singletons. The source is a human donor in a cohort sampled during active COVID-19. Sequenced material: peripheral blood. The V call is TRBV3-1 (or the pseudogene TRBV3-2), the J call TRBJ2-1; no firm D call. The CDR3 loop is CASSQAERKQFF. The CDR3 coding sequence is TGTGCCAGCAGCCAAGCGGAGAGAAAGCAGTTCTTC.